This T cell receptor beta chain stems from a study of blood T cell repertoires in COVID-19. Study overall: Sites in the United States, Italy and Spain provided acute and convalescent COVID-19 samples. Sources were T cells, B-cell-depleted T cells, or PBMCs; the material itself was cDNA or gDNA.

Trimming took off 11 bases at V and 3 bases at J, with 13 bases between the two ends. The CDR3 contains 12 residues. In germline, CDR1 is SNHLY, CDR2 FYNNEI. Authors' analysis steps: Scientists estimated how many nucleated cells there were by amplifying reference gene primers. Using immunoSEQ multiplex PCR, the repertoire was profiled, and TCRdb retains in-frame clones only, with some absent. The DNA gave D and trimming, while V, J and clone size come from that table. The repertoire holds 120,000 or so clones, with 76% as singletons. The TCR comes from a woman older than 75 with acute or convalescent COVID-19. The rearrangement links TRBV2 to TRBJ2-5, with a tentative D call TRBD2 (7 bases). The sample was peripheral blood. The CDR3 DNA reads as TGTGCCGGGGGGGGGCTGGAAGAGACCCAGTACTTC. Translating it yields CAGGGLEETQYF.